The 24 T cell receptor beta chains below all came from one sample that was sequenced in a study of T cell responses to AZD1222 COVID-19 vaccine. Sequencing was performed with immunoSEQ multiplex PCR; in TCRdb, only in-frame clones are kept and a portion is missing. The profile shows approximately 140,000 clones, about 90% of them singletons. Specimen: peripheral blood, collected 28 days after the second dose of the MenACWY control vaccine. The receptor set was obtained from an adult who received the MenACWY meningococcal vaccine as a control.

The rearrangement joins TRBV10-3 to TRBJ1-1; D might be TRBD1 (6 bases). The CDR3 is 15 residues long. In germline, CDR1 is ENHRY, CDR2 SYGVKD. V was cut by 3 bases and J by 1 base, with 12 bases left in between. The CDR3 DNA sequence: TGTGCCATCAGTGATGGGGGGCTTAAGAACACTGAAGCTTTCTTT. Amino acid sequence: CAISDGGLKNTEAFF.

This chain connects TRBV14 to TRBJ2-1, with D unresolved. The germline gives CDR1 SGHDN, CDR2 FVKESK. This CDR3 has 11 residues. Trimming removed 3 bases from V and 4 bases from J, with 1 base in between. In nucleotides, the CDR3 is TGTGCCAGCAGCCAGTACAATGAGCAGTTCTTC. Its translation is CASSQYNEQFF.

This clone was seen once. This chain connects TRBV5-5 to TRBJ1-2; TRBD1 agrees at 8 bases. Trimming cost V 3 bases and J 5 bases; bases outside gene matches: 3. Germline CDR1 SGHKS, CDR2 YYEKEE (reference sequence). The CDR3 is made up of 13 amino acids. The CDR3 is CASSSQGAYGYTF. CDR3 bases: TGTGCCAGCAGCTCTCAGGGGGCGTATGGCTACACCTTC.

The chain links TRBV9 to TRBJ2-1; D not resolved. The CDR3 contains 14 residues. Germline CDR1 is SGDLS and CDR2 is YYNGEE. The V end lost 4 bases, the J end lost 9 bases, and 17 bases lay between the germline ends. Here the CDR3 reads CASSPKARVGEQFF. CDR3 coding DNA: TGTGCCAGCAGCCCCAAGGCCCGGGTGGGTGAGCAGTTCTTC.

The V and J genes are TRBV2 and TRBJ2-3; 8 bases are a match to TRBD1. Trimming removed 5 bases from V and 4 bases from J; junction bases left unmatched: 2. Germline values: CDR1 SNHLY, CDR2 FYNNEI. This CDR3 region has 13 residues. The CDR3 nucleotides are TGTGCCAGCAGTCGGGACAGGCCAGATACGCAGTATTTT. Encoded protein: CASSRDRPDTQYF.

This sequence joins TRBV21-1 and TRBJ1-1. TRBV21-1 is annotated as a pseudogene. The CDR3 spans 14 residues. Here the CDR3 DNA reads TGTGCCAACGAGAATAAAGGGCGGAACACTGAAGCTTTCTTT. Translating it yields CANENKGRNTEAFF.

J is TRBJ2-1 and V is TRBV30, with D hard to call. CDR3 length equals 10 residues. Germline-derived CDR1 and CDR2 are GTSNPN and SVGIG (reference sequence). V shed 4 bases and J shed 10 bases, with 8 bases lying between them. The CDR3 sequence is CAWTWGEQFF. CDR3 in DNA: TGTGCCTGGACATGGGGAGAGCAGTTCTTC.

The chain recombines TRBV6-5 with TRBJ1-6; D is ambiguous. The CDR3 covers 13 residues. Looked up from germline, CDR1 is MNHEY and CDR2 is SVGAGI. Trimming took 2 bases from V and 4 from J, leaving 3 bases between them. The CDR3 reads CASSYGYNSPLHF. The CDR3 DNA follows: TGTGCCAGCAGTTACGGTTATAATTCACCCCTCCACTTT.

This chain uses TRBV4-3 with TRBJ1-1; tentative D call: TRBD1 (5 bases). The CDR3 has 13 amino acids. V gave up 3 bases and J gave up 5 bases, with 10 bases separating them. Per the germline V gene, CDR1 is LGHNA and CDR2 is YSLEER. The CDR3 DNA reads as TGCGCCAGCAGCCAGGGGCGAAGGACTGAAGCTTTCTTT. Amino acid sequence: CASSQGRRTEAFF.

V usage is TRBV5-5 and J usage is TRBJ1-4; TRBD1 might be the D (6 bases). Germline values: CDR1 SGHKS, CDR2 YYEKEE (reference sequence). This CDR3 spans 17 amino acids. Trimming cost V 0 bases and J 3 bases, with 15 bases left between them. The CDR3 sequence: CASSLATGFAANEKLFF. CDR3 sequence (DNA): TGTGCCAGCAGCTTGGCCACAGGGTTTGCGGCTAATGAAAAACTGTTTTTT.

J is TRBJ1-2 and V is TRBV29-1; D not certain. CDR3 length equals 12 residues. CDR1 and CDR2 from the germline V gene are SQVTM and ANQGSEA. Trimming stripped 3 bases from V and 2 bases from J, with 7 bases between. In DNA form, the CDR3 reads TGCAGCGTTGATGCCGGGAACTATGGCTACACCTTC. As protein: CSVDAGNYGYTF.

This chain connects TRBV29-1 to TRBJ1-2, with no clear D. The germline CDR1 and CDR2 sequences are SQVTM and ANQGSEA. CDR3 size: 15 residues. V was trimmed by 2 bases and J by 4 bases, leaving 17 bases between them. The CDR3 region has the DNA TGCAGCGTTGAAATACGTCGATGGGGTGTCTATGGCTACACCTTC. Translating gives CSVEIRRWGVYGYTF.

The chain has TRBV18 and TRBJ1-2; possible D gene TRBD1, 6 bases. The CDR3 extends over 14 amino acids. From germline, CDR1 is KGHSH and CDR2 LQKENI. Trimming removed 6 bases from V and 2 bases from J, with 13 bases in between. CDR3 coding DNA: TGTGCCAGCTCGGAACGGACAGACAACTATGGCTACACCTTC. This encodes CASSERTDNYGYTF.

The table lists this clone with a count of one. The gene calls are TRBV7-2 and TRBJ2-7; 10 positions match TRBD1. The V gene's germline CDR1 is SGHTA and CDR2 FQGNSA. V trimming: 3 bases; J trimming: 4 bases; junction bases outside the gene matches: 6. CDR3 length: 15 residues. CDR3: CASSFDRGLKYEQYF. CDR3 DNA: TGTGCCAGCAGCTTCGACAGGGGGCTTAAGTACGAGCAGTACTTC.

This sequence joins TRBV7-9 and TRBJ2-7, with D perhaps given as TRBD1 or TRBD2 (5 bases each). Trimming shortened V by 5 bases and J by 1 base, and 18 bases separated the two germline ends. Germline values: CDR1 SEHNR, CDR2 FQNEAQ (reference sequence). The CDR3 has 16 residues. CDR3 region: CASSPSFRDGSYEQYF. The CDR3 bases are TGTGCCAGCAGCCCCTCCTTCCGGGACGGATCCTACGAGCAGTACTTC. The variable domain in full, completed from reference TRBV7-9 and TRBJ2-7, reads DTGVSQNPRHKITKRGQNVTFRCDPISEHNRLYWYRQTLGQGPEFLTYFQNEAQLEKSRLLSDRFSAERPKGSFSTLEIQRTEQGDSAMYLCASSPSFRDGSYEQYFGPGTRLTVT.

The CDR3 bases are TGTGCCAGCAGCAGGGGTGACGGGAGCTCCTACAATGAGCAGTTCTTC. It codes for CASSRGDGSSYNEQFF. The gene calls are TRBV5-4 and TRBJ2-1; perhaps TRBD2 as D (6 bases). Germline V gene sequence: CDR1 SGHNT, CDR2 YYREEE (reference sequence). Trimming left V 4 bases short and J 0 bases short, with 14 bases between. This CDR3 is built from 16 residues.

There are a few counts of this clone. The rearrangement joins TRBV28 to TRBJ1-2; D gene unclear. Trimming took off 3 bases at V and 2 bases at J, with 4 bases between the two ends. The CDR3 contains 12 residues. Germline V gives CDR1 MDHEN, CDR2 SYDVKM. The CDR3 loop is CASSFLNYGYTF. The CDR3 nucleotides are TGTGCCAGCAGTTTCTTAAACTATGGCTACACCTTC.

The chain links TRBV10-3 to TRBJ2-5, with 7 bases lining up with TRBD1. In germline, CDR1 is ENHRY, CDR2 SYGVKD. This CDR3 is 14 amino acids long. The V and J ends lost 4 bases and 3 bases, in that order; junction bases with no gene match: 5. CDR3 in DNA: TGTGCCATCAGTGTCGGGACAGAAAAAGAGACCCAGTACTTC. It yields the protein CAISVGTEKETQYF.

Points on this clone: One junction end disagrees with the germline gene, perhaps due to a read error. The CDR3 DNA sequence: TGTGCCAGCAGCTCCTTTAATTCACCCCTCCACTTT. This codes for CASSSFNSPLHF. The rearrangement joins TRBV7-2 to TRBJ1-6; D is uncertain. This CDR3 spans 12 amino acids. Germline V gene sequence: CDR1 SGHTA, CDR2 FQGNSA.

This clone was found a few times. The chain joins TRBV19 to TRBJ1-5, with a possible D match to TRBD1 (6 bases). The V gene lost 7 bases and the J gene lost 5 bases, with 12 bases spanning the gap. Looked up from germline, CDR1 is LNHDA and CDR2 is SQIVND (reference sequence). This CDR3 region has 13 residues. The CDR3 protein is CASIGQRDQPQHF. CDR3 sequence (DNA): TGTGCCAGTATAGGACAGAGAGATCAGCCCCAGCATTTT.

The gene calls are TRBV6-4 and TRBJ2-5; D not certain. Germline V gives CDR1 MRHNA, CDR2 SNTAGT. V gave up 6 bases and J gave up 5 bases, with 13 bases separating them. The CDR3 has 13 amino acids. CDR3 residues: CASSPQIGETQYF. The CDR3 region has the DNA TGTGCCAGCAGCCCGCAGATTGGGGAGACCCAGTACTTC.

The CDR3 DNA sequence: TGTGCCAGCTCACCACCGATGGGGACAGGGTCATATGAGCAGTTCTTC. Translation: CASSPPMGTGSYEQFF. V gene TRBV18 combines with J gene TRBJ2-1, with 9 bases lining up with TRBD1. This CDR3 has 16 residues. The V gene end was trimmed by 0 bases and the J gene end by 8 bases; junction bases not matched to a gene: 8. The germline gives CDR1 KGHSH, CDR2 LQKENI.

Notes on this clone: Other DNA sequences in this sample translate to the same CDR3. This sequence joins TRBV6-5 and TRBJ1-2, with D unresolved. This CDR3 is built from 14 residues. The V gene's germline CDR1 is MNHEY and CDR2 SVGAGI. With 0 bases removed from V and 3 bases from J, the gap between germline ends came to 8 bases. The CDR3 DNA follows: TGTGCCAGCAGTTACTCTTGGGAGGACTATGGCTACACCTTC. This codes for CASSYSWEDYGYTF.

The chain joins TRBV28 to TRBJ2-3; 7 bases align to TRBD2. This CDR3 contains 14 residues. The trim removed 5 bases at V and 0 bases at J, leaving 2 bases unmatched. The germline V gene has CDR1 MDHEN and CDR2 SYDVKM. The chain's CDR3 is CASSIAGSTDTQYF. The DNA for the CDR3 is TGTGCCAGCAGTATAGCGGGTAGCACAGATACGCAGTATTTT.